The 5 T cell receptor beta chains below come from one sample, sequenced in a study of radiotherapy plus CTLA-4 blockade in lung cancer. Produced via immunoSEQ multiplex PCR; TCRdb's table is partial and in-frame only. The sample has 95,000 to 150,000 clones, approximately 90% seen once. This sample comprised peripheral blood, obtained from a patient treated with radiotherapy plus ipilimumab. These receptors were obtained from a human donor with non-small cell lung cancer that progressed on radiotherapy plus ipilimumab.

This rearrangement joins TRBV6-6 to TRBJ1-4; 8 bases fit TRBD1. The CDR3 contains 15 residues. With 6 bases clipped from V and 2 bases from J, the junction kept 5 bases outside the gene matches. Germline V gene sequence: CDR1 MNHNY, CDR2 SVGAGI (reference sequence). CDR3 region: CASRRDRSTNEKLFF. For the CDR3, the DNA is TGTGCCAGCAGGAGGGACAGGTCCACTAATGAAAAACTGTTTTTT.

The V gene is TRBV11-2, the J gene TRBJ2-7; no definite D call. From germline, CDR1 is SGHAT and CDR2 FQNNGV. The V and J ends lost 4 bases and 5 bases respectively, with 12 bases between them. The CDR3 contains 13 residues. CDR3 sequence (DNA): TGTGCCAGCAGCTCCCTTGGGCGCCACGAGCAGTACTTC. Amino acid sequence: CASSSLGRHEQYF.

The genes are TRBV7-3 and TRBJ1-3; perhaps TRBD1 as D (6 bases). The V end was cut by 5 bases, the J end by 4 bases, with 15 bases between. This CDR3 region has 15 residues. From germline, CDR1 is SGHTA and CDR2 FQGTGA. CDR3 coding DNA: TGTGCCAGCAGCCCCCAACCCGGACAGGGAAACACCATATATTTT. Encoded protein: CASSPQPGQGNTIYF.

The V call is TRBV29-1, the J call TRBJ2-3, with D possibly TRBD2 on 5 matching bases. Germline V gene data show CDR1 as SQVTM and CDR2 as ANQGSEA. Deletions cut 5 bases from V and 6 bases from J, with 15 bases between. CDR3 length equals 13 residues. The CDR3 spells CSVSTRTVDTQYF. The DNA for the CDR3 is TGCAGCGTTTCAACCAGGACTGTGGATACGCAGTATTTT.

The table lists this clone with a count of one. The chain combines TRBV7-9 with TRBJ1-1, with D perhaps matching TRBD1 (6 bases). Germline CDR1 and CDR2: SEHNR and FQNEAQ (reference sequence). Trimming left V 4 bases short and J 1 base short, with 7 bases between. The CDR3 contains 13 residues. CDR3 amino acids: CASSYRANTEAFF. CDR3 coding DNA: TGTGCCAGCAGCTACAGGGCGAACACTGAAGCTTTCTTT.